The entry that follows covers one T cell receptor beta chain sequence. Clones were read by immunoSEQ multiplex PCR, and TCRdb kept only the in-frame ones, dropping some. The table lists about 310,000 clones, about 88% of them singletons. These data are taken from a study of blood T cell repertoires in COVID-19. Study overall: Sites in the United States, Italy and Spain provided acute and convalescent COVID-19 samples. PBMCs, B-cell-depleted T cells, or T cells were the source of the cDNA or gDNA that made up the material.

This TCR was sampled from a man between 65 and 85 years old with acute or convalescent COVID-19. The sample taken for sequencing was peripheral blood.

The CDR3 region is CATQDSSNYGYTF. In DNA form, the CDR3 reads TGTGCCACCCAGGACAGCTCAAACTATGGCTACACCTTC. The rearrangement joins TRBV28 to TRBJ1-2; D may be TRBD1 (6 bases). This CDR3 region has 13 residues. The V end lost 10 bases, the J end lost 2 bases, and 14 bases lay between the germline ends. Germline assignment: CDR1 MDHEN and CDR2 SYDVKM.